The 18 T cell receptor beta chains given below trace back to one sample, sequenced in a study of shared clonotypes between healthy human individuals. The method was immunoSEQ multiplex PCR; TCRdb's version includes in-frame clones alone and lacks a portion of them. The sample includes 600,000 to 800,000 clones, approximately 77% of them seen just once. The sequenced sample was memory CD4+ T cells sorted from blood. The subset here: CD45RA-negative fraction. The receptors come from a woman aged 25 to 45 in good health.

Notes on this clone: One base separates it from a far larger clone, so it is likely a read error. The chain employs TRBV25-1 and TRBJ2-1; 7 positions match TRBD2. CDR3 size: 13 residues. J gave up 9 bases and V 5 bases, and 7 bases lay outside the gene matches. Germline CDR1 and CDR2: MGHDK and SYGVNS. The CDR3 loop is CASSLTTSREQFF. The CDR3 bases are TGTGCCAGCAGTTTAACGACTAGCCGTGAGCAGTTCTTC.

Only a few counts were recorded for this clone. The chain carries TRBV28 and TRBJ1-3; TRBD1 aligns across 8 bases. The CDR3 sequence is 15 residues long. V shed 6 bases, J shed 4 bases, and the junction held 8 bases outside the gene matches. The germline V gene encodes CDR1 MDHEN and CDR2 SYDVKM. CDR3 residues: CASSPGTGDGNTIYF. The CDR3, as DNA: TGTGCCAGCAGCCCGGGGACAGGAGACGGAAACACCATATATTTT.

The rearrangement links TRBV6-6 to TRBJ2-3; D is undetermined. V was clipped by 2 bases and J by 6 bases, with 9 bases between them. CDR3 length: 13 residues. Germline lookup yields CDR1 MNHNY and CDR2 SVGAGI (reference sequence). The CDR3 region has the DNA TGTGCCAGCAGTTACCTAGAGTCGGATACGCAGTATTTT. It translates to CASSYLESDTQYF.

V gene TRBV15 combines with J gene TRBJ1-4; 8 positions match TRBD1. This CDR3 spans 16 amino acids. CDR1 is LNHNV and CDR2 is YYDKDF in the germline V gene (reference sequence). Trimming took 1 base from V and 7 from J; bases not matched to a gene: 8. Here the CDR3 reads CATSRVDRGGSEKLFF. The CDR3 bases are TGTGCCACCAGCAGAGTAGACAGGGGAGGCAGTGAAAAACTGTTTTTT.

The V and J genes are TRBV7-9 and TRBJ2-5; possibly TRBD1 for D (6 bases). From germline, CDR1 is SEHNR and CDR2 FQNEAQ (reference sequence). The CDR3 is 12 amino acids. V lost 7 bases, J lost 6 bases, and 12 bases lay in between. The CDR3 loop reads CASTGQGQTQYF. CDR3 DNA sequence: TGTGCCAGCACGGGGCAGGGGCAGACCCAGTACTTC.

The chain is built from TRBV5-4 and TRBJ1-1; D is undetermined. This CDR3 spans 12 amino acids. Germline V gene lookup returns CDR1 SGHNT and CDR2 YYREEE (reference sequence). Trimming removed 6 bases at V and 10 bases at J, with 16 bases between. The CDR3 loop reads CASMKDLRAAFF. For the CDR3, the DNA is TGTGCCAGCATGAAGGATCTGAGGGCAGCTTTCTTT.

V usage is TRBV25-1 and J usage is TRBJ2-3; 8 nucleotides agree with TRBD1. Germline CDR1 reads MGHDK; CDR2 reads SYGVNS. V lost 3 bases to trimming and J lost 1 base; unmatched junction nucleotides: 3. This CDR3 spans 15 amino acids. CDR3 nucleotide sequence: TGTGCCAGCAGTGATTCGGGACAGGGCACAGATACGCAGTATTTT. This gives the protein CASSDSGQGTDTQYF.

CDR3 nucleotide sequence: TGTGCCAGCTCACCAATCCGGGAGACTGGCAATGAGCAGTTCTTC. It yields the protein CASSPIRETGNEQFF. V and J are TRBV18 and TRBJ2-1; D might be TRBD2 (6 bases). CDR1 is KGHSH and CDR2 is LQKENI in the germline V gene. The CDR3 has 15 amino acids. Trimming removed 2 bases at V and 6 bases at J, with 14 bases between. Filled out from reference TRBV18 and TRBJ2-1, the complete variable domain reads NAGVMQNPRHLVRRRGQEARLRCSPMKGHSHVYWYRQLPEEGLKFMVYLQKENIIDESGMPKERFSAEFPKEGPSILRIQQVVRGDSAAYFCASSPIRETGNEQFFGPGTRLTVL.

The V gene is TRBV6-4, the J gene TRBJ1-1; D is unresolved. CDR3 length: 13 amino acids. Looked up from germline, CDR1 is MRHNA and CDR2 is SNTAGT. The V gene lost 4 bases and the J gene lost 1 base, with 7 bases spanning the gap. The CDR3 sequence is CASSVTENTEAFF. The CDR3 DNA is TGTGCCAGCAGTGTAACAGAGAACACTGAAGCTTTCTTT.

This clone was observed a handful of times. The gene calls are TRBV14 and TRBJ1-2, with 7 bases lining up with TRBD1. Germline V lookup: CDR1 SGHDN, CDR2 FVKESK. The junction had 1 base not matched to a gene; V was cut back by 1 base and J by 2 bases. The CDR3 is made up of 14 amino acids. CDR3 loop: CASSQGGQNYGYTF. The CDR3 bases are TGTGCCAGCAGCCAAGGGGGACAGAACTATGGCTACACCTTC. Supplemented by reference TRBV14 and TRBJ1-2, the full variable domain reads EAGVTQFPSHSVIEKGQTVTLRCDPISGHDNLYWYRRVMGKEIKFLLHFVKESKQDESGMPNNRFLAERTGGTYSTLKVQPAELEDSGVYFCASSQGGQNYGYTFGSGTRLTVV.

This chain links TRBV6-5 with TRBJ2-7; no reliable D call. The germline V gene encodes CDR1 MNHEY and CDR2 SVGAGI. The CDR3 contains 14 residues. The V end lost 0 bases, the J end lost 2 bases, and 8 bases lay between the germline ends. The CDR3 sequence is CASSYSGFAYEQYF. In DNA, the CDR3 is TGTGCCAGCAGTTACTCCGGGTTTGCCTACGAGCAGTACTTC.

The chain uses TRBV27 and TRBJ1-1; TRBD1 agrees at 7 bases. Per germline, CDR1 MNHEY and CDR2 SMNVEV (reference sequence). There are 15 residues in the CDR3. V shed 3 bases and J 2 bases; nucleotides not matched to a gene: 6. This CDR3 is CASSFGRGPNTEAFF. CDR3 DNA: TGTGCCAGCAGTTTCGGGAGGGGGCCTAACACTGAAGCTTTCTTT.

Written as DNA, the CDR3 is TGTGCCAGCAGCCAAGGACTAGCCAGGGATACGCAGTATTTT. Its protein is CASSQGLARDTQYF. The chain has TRBV4-2 and TRBJ2-3, with 7 nucleotides matching TRBD2. The CDR3 runs to 14 residues. Trimming removed 1 base from V and 6 bases from J; junction bases left unmatched: 4. Germline values: CDR1 LGHNA, CDR2 YNFKEQ.

The V and J genes are TRBV11-2 and TRBJ2-7; D perhaps matches TRBD1 (7 bases). The germline V and J ends were trimmed by 6 bases and 7 bases, with 13 bases remaining between them. The CDR3 loop spans 12 amino acids. Germline loops: CDR1 SGHAT, CDR2 FQNNGV. The CDR3 here is CASSSTGREQYF. The CDR3 coding sequence is TGTGCCAGCAGTTCGACAGGGAGGGAGCAGTACTTC.

This clone has a handful of counts. This rearrangement joins TRBV25-1 to TRBJ1-1, with 10 bases fitting TRBD1. Germline V gene lookup returns CDR1 MGHDK and CDR2 SYGVNS. With 8 bases clipped from V and 8 bases from J, the junction kept 14 bases outside the gene matches. The CDR3 spans 15 residues. CDR3 nucleotides: TGTGCCAGCTCTCCGTTTGGGACAGGGGTTTTCGAAGCTTTCTTT. Protein: CASSPFGTGVFEAFF.

This chain connects TRBV10-3 to TRBJ1-4; no clear D gene. The V end lost 4 bases, the J end lost 2 bases, and 8 bases lay between the germline ends. Germline values: CDR1 ENHRY, CDR2 SYGVKD. This CDR3 comprises 14 residues. CDR3 amino acids: CAISGEGTNEKLFF. In DNA, the CDR3 is TGTGCCATCAGTGGTGAGGGCACTAATGAAAAACTGTTTTTT.

This chain joins TRBV2 and TRBJ2-5; D not certain. V dropped 8 bases and J dropped 5 bases, with 9 bases sitting between them. This CDR3 region has 11 residues. CDR1 is SNHLY and CDR2 is FYNNEI in the germline V gene. This CDR3 reads CASGVGETQYF. CDR3 bases: TGTGCCAGCGGTGTGGGGGAGACCCAGTACTTC.

This rearrangement joins TRBV6-1 to TRBJ2-7, with D possibly matching TRBD1 (5 bases). The CDR3 contains 14 residues. Germline-derived CDR1 and CDR2 are MNHNS and SASEGT. Trimming removed 5 bases at V and 3 bases at J, with 14 bases between. The CDR3 loop is CASSTRAPNYEQYF. The CDR3, as DNA: TGTGCCAGCAGTACCAGGGCCCCTAACTACGAGCAGTACTTC.